The 22 T cell receptor beta chains below come from one sample, sequenced in a study of blood T cell repertoires in COVID-19. The protocol was immunoSEQ multiplex PCR, while the TCRdb copy is restricted to in-frame clones and leaves out a portion. This sample carries a few hundred thousand clones, 80% of them seen once, and the ten largest clones take 9.5% to 15%. Sequencing was done on a sample of peripheral blood. The receptors were gathered from a human donor in a cohort sampled during active COVID-19.

V and J are TRBV4-1 and TRBJ2-7; 9 bases agree with TRBD1. With V trimmed by 4 bases and J by 7 bases, 8 bases remained unmatched. The CDR3 has 14 residues. Germline lookup yields CDR1 MGHRA and CDR2 YSYEKL. The CDR3, as DNA: TGCGCCAGCAGCCGGGGACAGGGTAGGTATGAGCAGTACTTC. Translation: CASSRGQGRYEQYF.

Written as DNA, the CDR3 is TGTGCCAGTAGTAGCAGGGACAGACTAGCCAAAAACATTCAGTACTTC. It codes for CASSSRDRLAKNIQYF. The chain combines TRBV19 with TRBJ2-4, with 7 positions matching TRBD1. After removal of 4 bases from V and 0 bases from J, the junction contained 6 bases not matched to a gene. Germline V CDR1 and CDR2: LNHDA, SQIVND (reference sequence). This CDR3 comprises 16 residues.

This sequence joins TRBV19 and TRBJ2-3, with 7 bases identical to TRBD1. Germline V gene sequence: CDR1 LNHDA, CDR2 SQIVND (reference sequence). J lost 0 bases, V lost 7 bases, and 10 bases had no gene match. The CDR3 has 16 amino acids. CDR3 nucleotides: TGTGCCAGTACCCCCCGACAGGGAACTAGCACAGATACGCAGTATTTT. Protein product: CASTPRQGTSTDTQYF.

This rearrangement joins TRBV28 to TRBJ2-6; D is possibly TRBD2 (5 bases). V gave up 3 bases and J gave up 0 bases, with 12 bases separating them. Germline loops: CDR1 MDHEN, CDR2 SYDVKM. The CDR3 consists of 17 residues. The DNA of the CDR3 is TGTGCCAGCAGTTTGGGCGGGTCCTACTCTGGGGCCAACGTCCTGACTTTC. The encoded protein is CASSLGGSYSGANVLTF.

In its sample, this clone was seen many times. This chain joins TRBV7-2 and TRBJ1-4; 9 nucleotides match TRBD1. Germline assignment: CDR1 SGHTA and CDR2 FQGNSA. This CDR3 has 15 amino acids. The junction had 6 bases not matched to a gene; V was cut back by 4 bases and J by 6 bases. The CDR3 loop reads CASSWMGQGDEKLFF. The CDR3, as DNA: TGTGCCAGCAGCTGGATGGGACAGGGCGATGAAAAACTGTTTTTT.

This chain links TRBV11-1 with TRBJ2-1; D gene unclear. The CDR3 spans 11 residues. Germline V gene lookup returns CDR1 SGHAT and CDR2 FQDESV (reference sequence). Trimming removed 1 base from V and 11 bases from J, with 6 bases in between. CDR3 sequence reads: CASSLEEKQFF. The CDR3 bases are TGTGCCAGCAGCTTAGAGGAGAAGCAGTTCTTC.

Comments on this clone: The same CDR3 can be traced to other DNA sequences in this sample. This chain joins TRBV5-1 and TRBJ2-7; no firm D call. Looked up from germline, CDR1 is SGHRS and CDR2 is YFSETQ. The CDR3 totals 13 residues. V was cut by 0 bases and J by 3 bases, with 7 bases left in between. The CDR3: CASSLDGNYEQYF. The CDR3 coding sequence is TGCGCCAGCAGCTTGGATGGCAACTACGAGCAGTACTTC.

This clone has only a few counts. The chain uses TRBV28 and TRBJ1-6; D ambiguous. Trimming shortened V by 9 bases and J by 7 bases, and 13 bases separated the two germline ends. Germline CDR1 is MDHEN and CDR2 is SYDVKM. CDR3 length: 13 residues. The CDR3 bases are TGTGCCAGTCACCTTGGGGAGAATTCACCCCTCCACTTT. This translates into CASHLGENSPLHF.

The V gene is TRBV6-1, the J gene TRBJ2-5, with 8 bases lining up with TRBD1. V dropped 2 bases and J dropped 7; count of bases not matched to a gene: 0. The CDR3 has 12 residues. Germline CDR1 reads MNHNS; CDR2 reads SASEGT. The CDR3 DNA follows: TGTGCCAGCAGTGAACAGGGGGCGACCCAGTACTTC. This sequence encodes CASSEQGATQYF.

The J gene is TRBJ1-2, the V gene TRBV27, with a possible D match to TRBD1 (6 bases). Germline V gives CDR1 MNHEY, CDR2 SMNVEV (reference sequence). V lost 11 bases, J lost 6 bases, and 19 bases lay in between. CDR3 length equals 13 residues. The DNA for the CDR3 is TGTGCCTCAAAAGGGGGGGGCGGGAATGGCTACACCTTC. Its protein is CASKGGGGNGYTF.

The chain combines TRBV7-2 with TRBJ1-1; the D gene is possibly TRBD1 (5 bases). Germline values: CDR1 SGHTA, CDR2 FQGNSA. CDR3 length equals 15 residues. V lost 4 bases and J lost 3, with 15 bases in between. The CDR3 DNA follows: TGTGCCAGCAGCTGGGGCCCGATTAGGGACACTGAAGCTTTCTTT. Its translation is CASSWGPIRDTEAFF.

The V and J genes are TRBV28 and TRBJ1-5; D is ambiguous. Trimming left V 2 bases short and J 0 bases short, with 20 bases between. The germline gives CDR1 MDHEN, CDR2 SYDVKM. The CDR3 consists of 19 residues. CDR3 nucleotide sequence: TGTGCCAGCAGTTTAATAGTGGACTCGTCCGTTTATAGCAATCAGCCCCAGCATTTT. Translated, it gives CASSLIVDSSVYSNQPQHF.

The genes are TRBV3-1 (or the pseudogene TRBV3-2) and TRBJ2-7; D is undetermined. The germline CDR1 and CDR2 sequences are LGHDT and YNNKEL (reference sequence). CDR3 length equals 12 residues. V gave up 4 bases and J gave up 6 bases, with 10 bases separating them. The DNA of the CDR3 is TGTGCCAGCAGCCCAGCTAGGCGCGAGCAGTACTTC. It is translated as CASSPARREQYF.

The table lists this clone with a few counts. The V call is TRBV6-5, the J call TRBJ2-2, with a possible D match to TRBD1 (6 bases). This CDR3 is 14 amino acids long. The V end was cut by 8 bases, the J end by 1 base, with 11 bases between. The V gene's germline CDR1 is MNHEY and CDR2 SVGAGI. The CDR3 DNA is TGTGCCAGCTCTAGGGGACAGAACACCGGGGAGCTGTTTTTT. Its protein is CASSRGQNTGELFF.

This sequence joins TRBV7-2 and TRBJ2-3, with 9 bases aligning to TRBD1. CDR1 SGHTA and CDR2 FQGNSA come from the germline V gene. V shed 5 bases and J 7 bases; nucleotides not matched to a gene: 13. The CDR3 runs to 16 residues. CDR3 region: CASSPNFRTGVNTQYF. In DNA form, the CDR3 reads TGTGCCAGCAGCCCCAACTTCCGGACAGGGGTCAATACGCAGTATTTT. The entire variable domain, with the rest obtained from reference TRBV7-2 and TRBJ2-3, is as follows: GAGVSQSPSNKVTEKGKDVELRCDPISGHTALYWYRQSLGQGLEFLIYFQGNSAPDKSGLPSDRFSAERTGGSVSTLTIQRTQQEDSAVYLCASSPNFRTGVNTQYFGPGTRLTVL.

This rearrangement joins TRBV7-9 to TRBJ2-1; D uncertain. V gave up 5 bases and J gave up 5 bases, with 13 bases separating them. This CDR3 is built from 14 residues. Germline values: CDR1 SEHNR, CDR2 FQNEAQ (reference sequence). CDR3 protein: CASSHELPNNEQFF. CDR3 nucleotides: TGTGCCAGCAGCCATGAACTTCCAAACAATGAGCAGTTCTTC.

This sequence joins TRBV6-4 and TRBJ2-1; D might be TRBD1 (6 bases). With 2 bases removed from V and 7 bases from J, the gap between germline ends came to 12 bases. The CDR3 consists of 14 residues. Germline CDR1 and CDR2: MRHNA and SNTAGT. The DNA for the CDR3 is TGTGCCAGCAGTGACAAGACAGGCGGGAATGAGCAGTTCTTC. Protein sequence: CASSDKTGGNEQFF.

V and J are TRBV10-3 and TRBJ1-2; D is perhaps TRBD1 (5 bases). The CDR3 covers 14 residues. Trimming took off 11 bases at V and 1 base at J, with 17 bases between the two ends. Germline V gene lookup returns CDR1 ENHRY and CDR2 SYGVKD. CDR3 in DNA: TGTGCCCTATCTTCGGACACGCATAACTATGGCTACACCTTC. The encoded protein is CALSSDTHNYGYTF.

On this clone: This same CDR3 is encoded by further DNA sequences in the sample. The CDR3 protein is CASSLGGNYGYTF. CDR3 coding DNA: TGTGCCAGCAGTTTAGGAGGGAACTATGGCTACACCTTC. V usage is TRBV28 and J usage is TRBJ1-2; D is uncertain. The V gene's germline CDR1 is MDHEN and CDR2 SYDVKM. This CDR3 comprises 13 residues. The V end was cut by 2 bases, the J end by 2 bases, with 6 bases between.

This clone was counted between two and nine times. The chain employs TRBV4-2 and TRBJ2-3; TRBD2 matches 10 bases. This CDR3 is built from 16 residues. Germline trimming cut 6 bases from V and 2 bases from J; bases unmatched to any gene: 8. The germline gives CDR1 LGHNA, CDR2 YNFKEQ. CDR3 in DNA: TGTGCCAGCAGTGAATCTAGCGGGGGTTACACAGATACGCAGTATTTT. This gives the protein CASSESSGGYTDTQYF.

V usage is TRBV24-1 and J usage is TRBJ2-2, with no clear D. The length of the CDR3 is 14 residues. Trimming removed 10 bases from V and 1 base from J, with 12 bases in between. Looked up from germline, CDR1 is KGHDR and CDR2 is SFDVKD. Here the CDR3 reads CATGSPLNTGELFF. CDR3 DNA: TGTGCCACTGGCTCTCCCCTGAACACCGGGGAGCTGTTTTTT.

This clone was recorded a few times. CDR3 bases: TGTGCCAGCACCGCCGGGACAGGTTTGGGCACCGGGGAGCTGTTTTTT. Protein sequence: CASTAGTGLGTGELFF. J is TRBJ2-2 and V is TRBV28, with TRBD1 matching 8 bases. Germline CDR1 MDHEN, CDR2 SYDVKM. CDR3 length: 16 residues. Trimming at V came to 7 bases and at J to 4 bases, leaving 11 bases not matched to a gene.